The sequence of this T cell receptor beta chain was determined in a study of T cell clonotyping in hematopoietic cell transplantation. Measured with immunoSEQ multiplex PCR; TCRdb has only the in-frame clones, and not every one. The data show some 76,000 clones, with less than 96% seen just once and around 1.5% held by the top ten. Time point here: recipient sample about 28 days before transplant, after cytoreduction. Germline CDR1 MGHRA, CDR2 YSYEKL. Trimming took 0 bases from V and 7 from J; bases not matched to a gene: 11. The CDR3 is 18 amino acids. The genes are TRBV4-1 and TRBJ2-3; 12 bases line up with TRBD2. Specimen: peripheral blood mononuclear cells, collected before stem cell transplant. This sequence was found in a woman in her fifties or sixties with acute myeloid leukemia. Some clones in this sample may be carry-over from other donors' samples. This CDR3 is CASSQEFGLAGGANTQYF. DNA of the CDR3: TGCGCCAGCAGCCAAGAATTCGGGCTAGCGGGGGGGGCGAATACGCAGTATTTT.